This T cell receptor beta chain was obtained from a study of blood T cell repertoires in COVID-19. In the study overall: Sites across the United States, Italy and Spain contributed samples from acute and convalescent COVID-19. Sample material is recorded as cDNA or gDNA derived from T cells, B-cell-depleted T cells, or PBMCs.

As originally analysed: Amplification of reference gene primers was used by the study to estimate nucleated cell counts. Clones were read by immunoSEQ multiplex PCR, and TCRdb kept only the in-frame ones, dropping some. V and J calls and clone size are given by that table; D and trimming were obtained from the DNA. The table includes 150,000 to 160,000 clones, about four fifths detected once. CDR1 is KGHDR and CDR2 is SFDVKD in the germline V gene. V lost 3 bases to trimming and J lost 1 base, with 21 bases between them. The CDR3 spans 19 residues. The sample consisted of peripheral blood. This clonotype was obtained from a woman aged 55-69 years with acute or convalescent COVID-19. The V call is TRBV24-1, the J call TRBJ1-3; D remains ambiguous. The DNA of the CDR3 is TGTGCCACCAGTGATCCCCAATTCGCACAAAATAATTCTGGAAACACCATATATTTT. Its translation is CATSDPQFAQNNSGNTIYF.